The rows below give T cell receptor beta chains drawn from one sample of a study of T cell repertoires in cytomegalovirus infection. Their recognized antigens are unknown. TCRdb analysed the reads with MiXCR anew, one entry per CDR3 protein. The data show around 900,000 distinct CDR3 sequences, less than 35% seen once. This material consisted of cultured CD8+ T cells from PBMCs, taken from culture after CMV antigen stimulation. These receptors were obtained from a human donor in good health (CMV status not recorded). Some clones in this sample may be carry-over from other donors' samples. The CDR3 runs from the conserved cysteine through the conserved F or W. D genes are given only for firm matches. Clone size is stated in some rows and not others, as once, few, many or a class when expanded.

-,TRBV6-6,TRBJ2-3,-,CASSWRGVNTDTQYF,TGTGCCAGCAGTTGGCGCGGGGTAAACACAGATACGCAGTATTTT
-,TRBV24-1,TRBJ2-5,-,CATSDWETQYF,TGTGCCACCAGTGATTGGGAGACCCAGTACTTC
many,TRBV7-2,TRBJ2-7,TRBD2,CASSLDRGGGGPYEQYF,TGTGCCAGCAGCTTAGATAGAGGAGGCGGGGGACCCTACGAGCAGTACTTC
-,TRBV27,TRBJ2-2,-,CASSLHRGTGELFF,TGTGCCAGCAGTTTGCACAGAGGCACCGGGGAGCTGTTTTTT
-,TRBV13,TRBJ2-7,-,CASSLQWGLEQYF,TGTGCCAGCAGCCTCCAATGGGGGCTCGAGCAGTACTTC
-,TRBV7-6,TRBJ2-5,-,CASSPGFVGETQYF,TGTGCCAGCAGCCCAGGGTTTGTGGGAGAGACCCAGTACTTC
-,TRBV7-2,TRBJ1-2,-,CASSLQSYGYTF,TGTGCCAGCAGCTTACAGAGCTATGGCTACACCTTC
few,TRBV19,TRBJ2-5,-,CASNKGRRETQYF,TGTGCCAGTAACAAGGGGAGGAGAGAGACCCAGTACTTC
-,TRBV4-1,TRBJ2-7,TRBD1,CASSLPSGTGVDEQYF,TGCGCCAGCAGCCTCCCGTCAGGGACAGGGGTCGACGAGCAGTACTTC
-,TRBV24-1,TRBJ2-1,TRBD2,CATSEPGTSNNEQFF,TGTGCCACCAGTGAGCCCGGGACTAGCAACAATGAGCAGTTCTTC
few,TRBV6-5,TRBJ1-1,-,CASSYSWAFTEAFF,TGTGCCAGCAGTTACTCGTGGGCTTTCACTGAAGCTTTCTTT
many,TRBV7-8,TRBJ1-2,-,CASSLAKGDGYTF,TGTGCCAGCAGCTTGGCCAAGGGGGATGGCTACACCTTC
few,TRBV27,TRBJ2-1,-,CASSLTRGKQFF,TGTGCCAGCAGTTTAACTCGGGGGAAGCAGTTCTTC
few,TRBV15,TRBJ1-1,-,CATSRDRGGGRNTEAFF,TGTGCCACCAGCAGAGATCGGGGGGGCGGTAGGAACACTGAAGCTTTCTTT
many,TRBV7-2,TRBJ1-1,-,CASRGTLNTEAFF,TGTGCCAGCAGGGGGACCTTGAACACTGAAGCTTTCTTT
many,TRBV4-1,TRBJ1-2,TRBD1,CASSPGGRGDPSDGYTF,TGCGCCAGCAGCCCCGGCGGCAGGGGGGACCCCTCGGATGGCTACACCTTC
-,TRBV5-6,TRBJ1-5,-,CASSQWANNQPQHF,TGTGCCAGCAGCCAGTGGGCGAACAATCAGCCCCAGCATTTT
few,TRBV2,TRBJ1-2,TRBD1,CASRDSYYGYTF,TGTGCCTCCCGGGACAGCTACTATGGCTACACCTTC
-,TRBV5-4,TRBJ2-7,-,CASSGGVEKSADEQYF,TGTGCCAGCAGCGGCGGAGTCGAAAAAAGCGCGGACGAGCAGTACTTC
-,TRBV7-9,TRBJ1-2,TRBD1,CASSSSDRGTNNYGYTF,TGTGCCAGCAGCTCCTCGGACAGGGGGACTAACAACTATGGCTACACCTTC
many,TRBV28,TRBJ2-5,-,CASRSGQETQYF,TGTGCCAGCAGATCCGGACAAGAGACCCAGTACTTC